This TCR beta chain originates from a study of T cells in narcolepsy. Whole-study context: Patients with NT1 or NT2 and healthy control donors were enrolled. General study results and limits: In some patient and control memory CD4+ samples, autoreactive clones were absent. Same-patient CSF and blood CD4+ T cell clonotypes included HCRT-specific and TRIB2-specific autoreactive ones. Healthy controls reportedly lacked the autoreactive clonotypes serially found in patients' blood.

As regards this clone: Its specificity is unknown.

V was cut by 2 bases and J by 0 bases, with 10 bases left in between. The CDR3 loop spans 16 amino acids. The germline V gene has CDR1 KGHSH and CDR2 LQKENI. The assay was immunoSEQ multiplex PCR, and TCRdb's table has in-frame clones only and misses some. This sample has under 20,000 clones, with 85% to 90% found just once. The V and J genes are TRBV18 and TRBJ2-2, with D maybe TRBD2 (7 bases). Sequences were obtained from memory (CD45RA-) CD4+ T cells from blood. The receptor was derived from a human donor in good health. In nucleotides, the CDR3 is TGTGCCAGCTCACCAACGGGGGGCGCGAACACCGGGGAGCTGTTTTTT. It translates to CASSPTGGANTGELFF.